The rows below give T cell receptor beta chains drawn from one sample of a study of blood T cell repertoires in COVID-19. The repertoire was sequenced with immunoSEQ multiplex PCR; TCRdb's copy has only in-frame clones and lacks some. The table records roughly 190,000 clones, 88% of them present only once. The source material was peripheral blood. Receptors were obtained from a man aged 25-40 years with acute or convalescent COVID-19. The conserved cysteine and the conserved F or W are not part of the CDR3 here. Each record gives: V gene, clone size, J gene, CDR3 protein. Size tells how often a clone was seen (once, few, many) or the class of an expanded clone, and some rows leave it out.

V gene: TRBV30; clone size: -; J gene: TRBJ2-3; CDR3 protein: AWEADIASTDTQY
V gene: TRBV19; clone size: -; J gene: TRBJ1-6; CDR3 protein: ASSIGPNSPLH
V gene: TRBV28; clone size: once; J gene: TRBJ2-5; CDR3 protein: ASSLGGAVQETQY
V gene: TRBV25-1; clone size: -; J gene: TRBJ2-7; CDR3 protein: ASSEGGTYEQY
V gene: TRBV6-4; clone size: -; J gene: TRBJ1-6; CDR3 protein: ASSDIVQCPSYNSPLH
V gene: TRBV4-1; clone size: -; J gene: TRBJ1-5; CDR3 protein: ASSQVPREDQPQH
V gene: TRBV30; clone size: -; J gene: TRBJ2-7; CDR3 protein: ALLGLSSYEQY
V gene: TRBV29-1; clone size: -; J gene: TRBJ2-1; CDR3 protein: SVVPRTSYNEQF
V gene: TRBV7-9; clone size: -; J gene: TRBJ2-3; CDR3 protein: ASSRTGRTDTQY
V gene: TRBV10-2; clone size: -; J gene: TRBJ2-6; CDR3 protein: AIRDSGANVLT
V gene: TRBV5-1; clone size: once; J gene: TRBJ2-7; CDR3 protein: ASSLPGTGGEQY
V gene: TRBV2; clone size: -; J gene: TRBJ1-2; CDR3 protein: ASSEGRATDYGYT
V gene: TRBV9; clone size: -; J gene: TRBJ1-1; CDR3 protein: ASSVGSQPIDTEAF
V gene: TRBV24-1; clone size: -; J gene: TRBJ2-1; CDR3 protein: ATSVGGGGLNEQF
V gene: TRBV7-8; clone size: -; J gene: TRBJ1-6; CDR3 protein: ASSKPPRTGGYSPLH
V gene: TRBV5-1; clone size: -; J gene: TRBJ1-4; CDR3 protein: ASSMDRGPEKLF
V gene: TRBV20-1; clone size: once; J gene: TRBJ1-4; CDR3 protein: REGGGQELF
V gene: TRBV6-1; clone size: -; J gene: TRBJ1-6; CDR3 protein: ASSEPSGGDNSPLH
V gene: TRBV6-5; clone size: -; J gene: TRBJ1-1; CDR3 protein: ASSLVGGGNTEAF
V gene: TRBV15; clone size: once; J gene: TRBJ1-5; CDR3 protein: ATSRGQGNNQPQH
V gene: TRBV5-1; clone size: -; J gene: TRBJ2-3; CDR3 protein: ASSLAGVGGTDTQY
V gene: TRBV3-1/TRBV3-2; clone size: -; J gene: TRBJ1-6; CDR3 protein: ASSQESALFSPLH
V gene: TRBV2; clone size: -; J gene: TRBJ1-5; CDR3 protein: ASRGGTGNQPQH
V gene: TRBV30; clone size: -; J gene: TRBJ1-2; CDR3 protein: AWNHHLGQGGGYT
V gene: TRBV3-1/TRBV3-2; clone size: -; J gene: TRBJ1-6; CDR3 protein: ASSLVEDSPLH
V gene: TRBV7-9; clone size: -; J gene: TRBJ2-2; CDR3 protein: ASSFETGFYTGELF
V gene: TRBV6-1; clone size: -; J gene: TRBJ2-7; CDR3 protein: ASSDRGLQRNEQY
V gene: TRBV7-9; clone size: few; J gene: TRBJ1-4; CDR3 protein: ASSPDRVRETNEKLF
V gene: TRBV28; clone size: -; J gene: TRBJ1-2; CDR3 protein: ASRGNRGQSLTNYGYT
V gene: TRBV2; clone size: -; J gene: TRBJ1-1; CDR3 protein: ASSRLGNTEAF
V gene: TRBV6-5; clone size: once; J gene: TRBJ1-4; CDR3 protein: ASSLRGSNEKLF
V gene: TRBV27; clone size: -; J gene: TRBJ2-5; CDR3 protein: ASRLDRVSVETQY
V gene: TRBV12-3/TRBV12-4; clone size: -; J gene: TRBJ1-1; CDR3 protein: ASSFGALGAAF
V gene: TRBV6-6; clone size: few; J gene: TRBJ1-6; CDR3 protein: ASRTGNWVNSPLH
V gene: TRBV9; clone size: -; J gene: TRBJ2-1; CDR3 protein: ASSVTSALYNEQF
V gene: TRBV18; clone size: -; J gene: TRBJ1-5; CDR3 protein: ASSLDKPGIKNQPQH
V gene: TRBV28; clone size: -; J gene: TRBJ2-1; CDR3 protein: ASKPPSYNEQF
V gene: TRBV19; clone size: -; J gene: TRBJ1-2; CDR3 protein: ASPLAMGAGHIYGYT
V gene: TRBV7-2; clone size: -; J gene: TRBJ2-3; CDR3 protein: ASSPVPGLHTQY
V gene: TRBV5-1; clone size: -; J gene: TRBJ1-1; CDR3 protein: ASSRTPGQLTEAF
V gene: TRBV3-1/TRBV3-2; clone size: -; J gene: TRBJ1-2; CDR3 protein: ASSQGRTGGNYGYT
V gene: TRBV7-9; clone size: -; J gene: TRBJ1-2; CDR3 protein: ASSLEDRAYYGYT
V gene: TRBV5-5; clone size: -; J gene: TRBJ2-2; CDR3 protein: ASSPGGRRLTGELF
V gene: TRBV18; clone size: -; J gene: TRBJ2-5; CDR3 protein: ASSQRQGAETQY
V gene: TRBV28; clone size: -; J gene: TRBJ1-5; CDR3 protein: ASSFSSRGNQPQH
V gene: TRBV13; clone size: -; J gene: TRBJ1-6; CDR3 protein: ASSPRSTGGNSPLH
V gene: TRBV7-9; clone size: -; J gene: TRBJ2-3; CDR3 protein: ASSRTRRQKSTDTQY
V gene: TRBV28; clone size: once; J gene: TRBJ2-2; CDR3 protein: ASSFEPGELF
V gene: TRBV6-5; clone size: -; J gene: TRBJ2-1; CDR3 protein: ASSYVITGRDEQF
V gene: TRBV19; clone size: -; J gene: TRBJ2-6; CDR3 protein: ASSMTGTGANVLT
V gene: TRBV6-4; clone size: few; J gene: TRBJ2-7; CDR3 protein: ASQGCRVCEQY
V gene: TRBV29-1; clone size: -; J gene: TRBJ1-3; CDR3 protein: SVDRSGTGNTIY
V gene: TRBV6-6; clone size: -; J gene: TRBJ1-4; CDR3 protein: ASSFTGGNEKLF
V gene: TRBV28; clone size: -; J gene: TRBJ1-1; CDR3 protein: ASSLNPGTEAF
V gene: TRBV28; clone size: -; J gene: TRBJ1-5; CDR3 protein: ASSPSPGQGAARPQH
V gene: TRBV6-2/TRBV6-3; clone size: -; J gene: TRBJ2-7; CDR3 protein: ATGPGGYEQY
V gene: TRBV6-6; clone size: once; J gene: TRBJ2-5; CDR3 protein: ASSLLAGAQETQY
V gene: TRBV27; clone size: -; J gene: TRBJ2-2; CDR3 protein: ASSLSAVTGELF
V gene: TRBV5-1; clone size: -; J gene: TRBJ2-3; CDR3 protein: ASSLGLFPDTQY